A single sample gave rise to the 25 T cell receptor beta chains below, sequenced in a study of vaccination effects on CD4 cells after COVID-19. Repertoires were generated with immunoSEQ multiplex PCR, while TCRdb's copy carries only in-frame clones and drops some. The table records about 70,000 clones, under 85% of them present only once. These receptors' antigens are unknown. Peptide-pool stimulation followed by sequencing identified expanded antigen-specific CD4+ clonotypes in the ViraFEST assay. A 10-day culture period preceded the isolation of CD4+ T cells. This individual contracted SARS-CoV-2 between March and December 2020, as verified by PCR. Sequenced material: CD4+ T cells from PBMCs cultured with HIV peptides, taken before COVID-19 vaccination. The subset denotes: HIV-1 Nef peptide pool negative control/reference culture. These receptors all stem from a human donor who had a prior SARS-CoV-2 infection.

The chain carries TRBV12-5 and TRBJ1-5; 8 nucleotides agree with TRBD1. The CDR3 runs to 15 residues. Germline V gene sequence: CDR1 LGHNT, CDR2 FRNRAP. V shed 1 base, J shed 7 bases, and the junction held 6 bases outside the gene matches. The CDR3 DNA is TGTGCTAGTGGTTTGGGCACAGGGGGTGACCAGCCCCAGCATTTT. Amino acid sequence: CASGLGTGGDQPQHF.

CDR3 amino acids: CASKGQGSEKLFF. The CDR3 nucleotides read TGTGCCAGCAAAGGACAGGGCAGTGAAAAACTGTTTTTT. The chain uses TRBV27 and TRBJ1-4, with TRBD1 identical over 8 bases. With V trimmed by 7 bases and J by 7 bases, 5 bases remained unmatched. This CDR3 comprises 13 residues. Per the germline V gene, CDR1 is MNHEY and CDR2 is SMNVEV (reference sequence).

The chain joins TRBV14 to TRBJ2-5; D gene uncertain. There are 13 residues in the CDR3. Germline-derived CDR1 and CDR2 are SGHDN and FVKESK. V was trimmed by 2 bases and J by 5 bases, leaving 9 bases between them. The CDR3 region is CASSQMVGETQYF. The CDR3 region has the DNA TGTGCCAGCAGCCAAATGGTTGGGGAGACCCAGTACTTC. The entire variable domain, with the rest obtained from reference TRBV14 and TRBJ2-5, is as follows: EAGVTQFPSHSVIEKGQTVTLRCDPISGHDNLYWYRRVMGKEIKFLLHFVKESKQDESGMPNNRFLAERTGGTYSTLKVQPAELEDSGVYFCASSQMVGETQYFGPGTRLLVL.

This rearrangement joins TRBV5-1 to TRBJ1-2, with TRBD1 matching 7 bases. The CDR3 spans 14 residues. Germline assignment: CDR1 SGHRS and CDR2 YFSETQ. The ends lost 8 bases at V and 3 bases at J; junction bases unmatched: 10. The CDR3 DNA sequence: TGCGCCAGTACCCTAGGGGGCGCTTACTATGGCTACACCTTC. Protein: CASTLGGAYYGYTF.

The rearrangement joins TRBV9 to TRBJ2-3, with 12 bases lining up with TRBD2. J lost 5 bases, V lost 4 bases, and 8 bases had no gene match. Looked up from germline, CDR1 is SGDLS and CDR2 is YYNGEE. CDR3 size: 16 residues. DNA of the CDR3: TGTGCCAGCAGCCTACGACTAGCGGGAGAGAAAGATACGCAGTATTTT. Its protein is CASSLRLAGEKDTQYF.

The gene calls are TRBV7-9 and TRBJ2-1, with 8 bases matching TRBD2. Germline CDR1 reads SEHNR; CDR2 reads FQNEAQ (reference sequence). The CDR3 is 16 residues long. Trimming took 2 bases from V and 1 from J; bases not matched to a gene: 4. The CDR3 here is CASSLSLADSYNEQFF. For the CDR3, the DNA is TGTGCCAGCAGCTTATCACTAGCGGATTCCTACAATGAGCAGTTCTTC.

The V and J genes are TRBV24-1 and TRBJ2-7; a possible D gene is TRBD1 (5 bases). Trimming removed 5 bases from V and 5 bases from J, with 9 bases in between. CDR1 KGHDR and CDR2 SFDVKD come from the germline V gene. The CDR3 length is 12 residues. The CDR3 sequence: CATSGQYHEQYF. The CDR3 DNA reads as TGTGCCACCAGTGGACAGTACCACGAGCAGTACTTC.

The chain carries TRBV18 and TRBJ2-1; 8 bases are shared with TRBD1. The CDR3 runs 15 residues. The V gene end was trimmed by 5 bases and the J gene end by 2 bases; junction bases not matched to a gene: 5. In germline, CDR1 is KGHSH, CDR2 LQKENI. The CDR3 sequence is CASSFTGGPYNEQFF. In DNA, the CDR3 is TGTGCCAGCTCATTCACAGGGGGGCCCTACAATGAGCAGTTCTTC.

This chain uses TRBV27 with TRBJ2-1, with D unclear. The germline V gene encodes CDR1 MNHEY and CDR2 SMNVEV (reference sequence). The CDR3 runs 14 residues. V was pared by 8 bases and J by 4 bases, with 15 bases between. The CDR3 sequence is CASRPDVLYNEQFF. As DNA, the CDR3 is TGTGCCAGCCGACCGGACGTCCTTTACAATGAGCAGTTCTTC.

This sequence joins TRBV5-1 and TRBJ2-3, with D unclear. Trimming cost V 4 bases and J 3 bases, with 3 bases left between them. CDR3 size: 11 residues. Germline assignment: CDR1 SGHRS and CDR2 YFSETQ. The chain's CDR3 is CASSVTDTQYF. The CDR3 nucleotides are TGCGCCAGCAGCGTGACAGATACGCAGTATTTT.

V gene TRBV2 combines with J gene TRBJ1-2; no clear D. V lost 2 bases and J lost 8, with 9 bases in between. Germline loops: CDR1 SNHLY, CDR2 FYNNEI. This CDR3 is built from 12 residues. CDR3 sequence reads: CASSEYPPGYTF. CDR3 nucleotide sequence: TGTGCCAGCAGTGAATATCCTCCGGGCTACACCTTC.

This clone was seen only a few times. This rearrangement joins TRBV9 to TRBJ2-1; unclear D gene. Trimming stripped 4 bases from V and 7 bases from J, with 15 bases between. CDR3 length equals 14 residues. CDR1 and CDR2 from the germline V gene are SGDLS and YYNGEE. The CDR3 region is CASSPQAYKNEQFF. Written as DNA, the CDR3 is TGTGCCAGCAGCCCACAAGCCTATAAGAATGAGCAGTTCTTC. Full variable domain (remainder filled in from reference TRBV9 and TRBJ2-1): DSGVTQTPKHLITATGQRVTLRCSPRSGDLSVYWYQQSLDQGLQFLIQYYNGEERAKGNILERFSAQQFPDLHSELNLSSLELGDSALYFCASSPQAYKNEQFFGPGTRLTVL.

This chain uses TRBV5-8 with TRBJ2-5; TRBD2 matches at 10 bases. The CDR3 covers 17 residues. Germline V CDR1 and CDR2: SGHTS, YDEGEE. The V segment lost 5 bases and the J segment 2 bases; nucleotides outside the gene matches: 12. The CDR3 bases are TGTGCCAGCAGACCCCCAAGCGGGAGGGCAAGACAAGAGACCCAGTACTTC. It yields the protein CASRPPSGRARQETQYF. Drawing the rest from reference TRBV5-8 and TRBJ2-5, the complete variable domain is EAGVTQSPTHLIKTRGQQATLRCSPISGHTSVYWYQQALGLGLQFLLWYDEGEERNRGNFPPRFSGRQFPNYSSELNVNALELEDSALYLCASRPPSGRARQETQYFGPGTRLLVL.

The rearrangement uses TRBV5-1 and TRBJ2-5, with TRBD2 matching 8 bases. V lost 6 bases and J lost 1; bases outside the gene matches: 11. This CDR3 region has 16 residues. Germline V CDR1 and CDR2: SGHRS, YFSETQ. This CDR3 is CASMLFAGGLQETQYF. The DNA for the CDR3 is TGCGCCAGCATGCTCTTTGCGGGAGGCCTCCAAGAGACCCAGTACTTC.

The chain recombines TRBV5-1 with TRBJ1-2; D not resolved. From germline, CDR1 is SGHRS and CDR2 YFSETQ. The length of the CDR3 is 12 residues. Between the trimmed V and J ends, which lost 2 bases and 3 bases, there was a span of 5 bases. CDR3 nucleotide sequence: TGCGCCAGCAGCTTTAAGGACTATGGCTACACCTTC. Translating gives CASSFKDYGYTF. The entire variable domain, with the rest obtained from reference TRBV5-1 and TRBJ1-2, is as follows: KAGVTQTPRYLIKTRGQQVTLSCSPISGHRSVSWYQQTPGQGLQFLFEYFSETQRNKGNFPGRFSGRQFSNSRSEMNVSTLELGDSALYLCASSFKDYGYTFGSGTRLTVV.

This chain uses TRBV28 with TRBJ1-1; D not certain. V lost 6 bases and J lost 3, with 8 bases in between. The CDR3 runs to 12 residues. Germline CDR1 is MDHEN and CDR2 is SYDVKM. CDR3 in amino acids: CASSPSYTEAFF. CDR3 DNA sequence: TGTGCCAGCAGCCCCTCATACACTGAAGCTTTCTTT. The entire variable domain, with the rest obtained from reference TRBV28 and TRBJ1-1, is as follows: DVKVTQSSRYLVKRTGEKVFLECVQDMDHENMFWYRQDPGLGLRLIYFSYDVKMKEKGDIPEGYSVSREKKERFSLILESASTNQTSMYLCASSPSYTEAFFGQGTRLTVV.

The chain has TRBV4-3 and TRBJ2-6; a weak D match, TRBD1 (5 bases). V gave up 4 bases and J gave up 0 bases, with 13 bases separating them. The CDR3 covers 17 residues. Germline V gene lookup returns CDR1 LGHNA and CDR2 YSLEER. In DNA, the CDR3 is TGCGCCAGCAGCCGTAAGGGGTCCAGCTCTGGGGCCAACGTCCTGACTTTC. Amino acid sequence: CASSRKGSSSGANVLTF.

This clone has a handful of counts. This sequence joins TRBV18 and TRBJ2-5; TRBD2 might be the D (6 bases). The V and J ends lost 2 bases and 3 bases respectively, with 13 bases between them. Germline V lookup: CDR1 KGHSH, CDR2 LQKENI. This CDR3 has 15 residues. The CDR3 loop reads CASSPFSGGKETQYF. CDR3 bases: TGTGCCAGCTCACCATTCTCCGGCGGGAAAGAGACCCAGTACTTC.

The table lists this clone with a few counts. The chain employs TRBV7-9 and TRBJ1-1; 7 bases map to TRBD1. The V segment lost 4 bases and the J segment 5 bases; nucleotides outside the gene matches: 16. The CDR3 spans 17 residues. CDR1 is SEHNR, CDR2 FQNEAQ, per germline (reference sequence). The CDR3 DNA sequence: TGTGCCAGCAGCTCGCCCGCCACGACAGGGAGAGGAACTGAAGCTTTCTTT. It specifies CASSSPATTGRGTEAFF.

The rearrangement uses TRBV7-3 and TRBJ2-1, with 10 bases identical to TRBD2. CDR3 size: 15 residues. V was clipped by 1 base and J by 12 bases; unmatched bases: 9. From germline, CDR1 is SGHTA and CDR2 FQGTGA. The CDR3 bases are TGTGCCAGCAGCTTAAGACTAGCGGGTATTTCTGGGCAGTTCTTC. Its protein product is CASSLRLAGISGQFF.

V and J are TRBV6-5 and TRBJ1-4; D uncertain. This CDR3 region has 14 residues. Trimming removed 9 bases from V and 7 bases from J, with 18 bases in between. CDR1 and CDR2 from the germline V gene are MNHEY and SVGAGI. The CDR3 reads CARRSSPGGEKLFF. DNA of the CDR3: TGTGCCAGGCGAAGTAGCCCGGGTGGTGAAAAACTGTTTTTT.

The CDR3 DNA sequence: TGTGCCAGTAGTTGGAGACAGGTAAATCAGCCCCAGCATTTT. Protein sequence: CASSWRQVNQPQHF. V usage is TRBV19 and J usage is TRBJ1-5; D possibly corresponds to TRBD1 (6 bases). Trimming removed 5 bases at V and 4 bases at J, with 12 bases between. The CDR3 extends over 14 amino acids. Germline CDR1 LNHDA, CDR2 SQIVND (reference sequence).

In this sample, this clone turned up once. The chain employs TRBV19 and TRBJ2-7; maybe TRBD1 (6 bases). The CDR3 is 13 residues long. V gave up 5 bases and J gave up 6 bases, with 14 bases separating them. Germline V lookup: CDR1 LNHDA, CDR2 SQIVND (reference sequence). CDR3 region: CASSEYRAGEQYF. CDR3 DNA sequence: TGTGCCAGTAGTGAATACAGGGCCGGCGAGCAGTACTTC.

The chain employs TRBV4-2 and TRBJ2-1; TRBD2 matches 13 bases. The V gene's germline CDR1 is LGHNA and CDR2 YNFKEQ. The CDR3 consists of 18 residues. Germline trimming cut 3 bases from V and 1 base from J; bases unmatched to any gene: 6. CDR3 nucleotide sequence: TGTGCCAGCAGCCAGGGACTAGCGGGAAGGTCGTCCTACAATGAGCAGTTCTTC. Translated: CASSQGLAGRSSYNEQFF.

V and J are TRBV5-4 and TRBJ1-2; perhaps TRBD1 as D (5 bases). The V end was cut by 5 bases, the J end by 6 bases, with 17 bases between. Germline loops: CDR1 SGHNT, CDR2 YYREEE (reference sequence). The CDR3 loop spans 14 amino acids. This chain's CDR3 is CASRSGGVGDGYTF. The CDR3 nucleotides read TGTGCCAGCAGGAGTGGGGGAGTCGGTGATGGCTACACCTTC.